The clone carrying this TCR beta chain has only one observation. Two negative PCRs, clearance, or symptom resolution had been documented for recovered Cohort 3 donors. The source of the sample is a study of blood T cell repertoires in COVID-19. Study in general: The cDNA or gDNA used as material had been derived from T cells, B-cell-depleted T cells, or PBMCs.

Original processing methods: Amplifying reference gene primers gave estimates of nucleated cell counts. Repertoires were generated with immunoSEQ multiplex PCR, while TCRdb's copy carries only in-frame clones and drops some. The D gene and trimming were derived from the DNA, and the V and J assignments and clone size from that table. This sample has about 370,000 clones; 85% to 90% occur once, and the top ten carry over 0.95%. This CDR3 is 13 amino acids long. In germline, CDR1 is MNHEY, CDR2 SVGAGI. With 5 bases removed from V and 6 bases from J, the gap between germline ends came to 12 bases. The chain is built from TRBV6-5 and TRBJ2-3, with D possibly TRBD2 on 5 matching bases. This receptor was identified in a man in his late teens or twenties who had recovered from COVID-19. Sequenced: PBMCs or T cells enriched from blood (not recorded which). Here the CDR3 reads CASSPDRGDTQYF. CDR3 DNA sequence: TGTGCCAGCAGTCCTGACCGGGGTGATACGCAGTATTTT.